Presented here are 4 T cell receptor beta chains from one specimen sequenced in a study of persistence of HIV-infected CD4 T cells. Anti-CD3/anti-CD28 beads served as a nonspecific positive control stimulus. Responding CD4+ T cells were sorted by upregulation of both CD40 ligand and CD69. The libraries were made with immunoSEQ version 4 in survey mode. The repertoire was sequenced with immunoSEQ multiplex PCR; TCRdb's copy has only in-frame clones and lacks some. This table holds 35,000 to 45,000 clones, approximately 90% found once. These receptors are not linked to any known antigen. Specimen: CD4+ T cells sorted from PBMCs after roughly 18-hour stimulation, collected from a patient who received antiretroviral therapy. All receptors derive from an adult woman with HIV who was CMV-seropositive.

The chain employs TRBV6-5 and TRBJ1-4; D remains unclear. The germline V and J ends were trimmed by 4 bases and 6 bases, with 12 bases remaining between them. Germline V gene lookup returns CDR1 MNHEY and CDR2 SVGAGI. The CDR3 spans 14 residues. CDR3 sequence reads: CASSFGQHDEKLFF. The CDR3 DNA sequence: TGTGCCAGCAGTTTCGGTCAGCATGATGAAAAACTGTTTTTT.

This clone came up a few times. The V gene is TRBV5-1, the J gene TRBJ1-2; tentatively, D is TRBD1 (6 bases). The V end lost 0 bases, the J end lost 8 bases, and 17 bases lay between the germline ends. CDR3 length: 15 residues. Germline CDR1 is SGHRS and CDR2 is YFSETQ. CDR3 sequence: CASSLDGRGAEGYTF. For the CDR3, the DNA is TGCGCCAGCAGCTTGGACGGGCGGGGGGCAGAAGGCTACACCTTC.

The V and J genes are TRBV2 and TRBJ1-5; 7 positions agree with TRBD1. The CDR3 sequence is 13 residues long. J was trimmed by 3 bases and V by 6 bases; bases with no gene match: 2. CDR1 and CDR2 from the germline V gene are SNHLY and FYNNEI. The CDR3 protein is CASRGQPNQPQHF. The CDR3 region has the DNA TGTGCCAGCAGGGGACAGCCCAATCAGCCCCAGCATTTT.

V usage is TRBV5-5 and J usage is TRBJ1-1; weak D call: TRBD1 (6 bases). There are 13 residues in the CDR3. CDR1 and CDR2 from the germline V gene are SGHKS and YYEKEE (reference sequence). Trimming stripped 4 bases from V and 1 base from J, with 8 bases between. CDR3 sequence: CASSEGGNTEAFF. The CDR3 nucleotides are TGTGCCAGCAGCGAGGGGGGGAACACTGAAGCTTTCTTT.